These 13 T cell receptor beta chains were sequenced from one sample in a study of CD4 T cells in relation to SARS-CoV-2 and coronaviruses. Data came from immunoSEQ multiplex PCR; TCRdb stores just in-frame clones and leaves some out. The sample includes about 43,000 clones, around 80% of them seen just once. The antigens for these receptors are not known. Sequencing input: naive CD4+ T cells from PBMCs, cultured in vitro. Sample subset: naive CD4+ T cells isolated by negative enrichment. The origin of the receptors is an adult with COVID-19.

The genes are TRBV13 and TRBJ2-1, with D possibly called TRBD1 or TRBD2 (6 bases each). The V and J ends lost 5 bases and 4 bases respectively, with 18 bases between them. This CDR3 is 16 amino acids long. The V gene's germline CDR1 is PRHDT and CDR2 FYEKMQ (reference sequence). This chain's CDR3 is CASSVLGGGSYNEQFF. The CDR3 bases are TGTGCCAGCAGCGTCCTGGGGGGCGGATCTTACAATGAGCAGTTCTTC.

The chain recombines TRBV10-2 with TRBJ1-6, with TRBD1 as a possible D gene (6 bases). The CDR3 consists of 15 residues. Germline V CDR1 and CDR2: WSHSY, SAAADI. V shed 2 bases and J shed 7 bases, with 12 bases lying between them. In nucleotides, the CDR3 is TGCGCCAGCAGTGAGGTTGACAGGCTGAATTCACCCCTCCACTTT. Its translation is CASSEVDRLNSPLHF.

The chain links TRBV7-2 to TRBJ2-7, with D maybe TRBD2 (7 bases). CDR1 is SGHTA, CDR2 FQGNSA, per germline. V lost 7 bases to trimming and J lost 3 bases, with 19 bases between them. The CDR3 contains 15 residues. CDR3 in DNA: TGTGCCAGCAACCTGCGAGGAGGGGGGGACTACGAGCAGTACTTC. This translates into CASNLRGGGDYEQYF.

The chain uses TRBV6-5 and TRBJ1-2; D gene uncertain. V gave up 6 bases and J gave up 4 bases, with 15 bases separating them. CDR3 length equals 14 residues. Germline V gene data show CDR1 as MNHEY and CDR2 as SVGAGI. The CDR3 DNA is TGTGCCAGCAGATCCCGGTCATCACTCTATGGCTACACCTTC. It is translated as CASRSRSSLYGYTF.

The V and J genes are TRBV5-6 and TRBJ1-2; 7 bases are shared with TRBD1. After removal of 6 bases from V and 5 bases from J, the junction contained 10 bases not matched to a gene. The CDR3 has 14 amino acids. Germline V lookup: CDR1 SGHDT, CDR2 YYEEEE. This CDR3 reads CASISGQEDYGYTF. The DNA of the CDR3 is TGTGCCAGCATCAGTGGACAGGAGGATTATGGCTACACCTTC.

The chain uses TRBV7-2 and TRBJ2-3; weak D call: TRBD2 (6 bases). Germline CDR1 SGHTA, CDR2 FQGNSA. V lost 5 bases and J 7 bases, leaving 16 bases between the germline ends. The CDR3 totals 14 residues. The CDR3 nucleotides read TGTGCCAGCAGCCTCCTCCGGGGAGGATATACGCAGTATTTT. The encoded protein is CASSLLRGGYTQYF.

This chain joins TRBV27 and TRBJ2-5; 8 bases are shared with TRBD2. Germline values: CDR1 MNHEY, CDR2 SMNVEV (reference sequence). After removal of 0 bases from V and 4 bases from J, the junction contained 1 base not matched to a gene. This CDR3 contains 14 residues. The CDR3 DNA reads TGTGCCAGCAGTTTATCCCTAGCGGGAGAGACCCAGTACTTC. As protein: CASSLSLAGETQYF.

CDR3 protein: CASTVNGMPGQDEKLFF. CDR3 DNA sequence: TGCGCCAGCACCGTGAACGGAATGCCGGGACAGGACGAAAAACTGTTTTTT. The rearrangement links TRBV5-1 to TRBJ1-4, with 8 bases identical to TRBD1. The V and J ends lost 6 bases and 8 bases, in that order; junction bases with no gene match: 18. This CDR3 region has 17 residues. Germline V CDR1 and CDR2: SGHRS, YFSETQ.

The genes are TRBV5-1 and TRBJ2-3; 10 bases match TRBD1. The ends lost 0 bases at V and 1 base at J; junction bases unmatched: 11. The CDR3 is 19 amino acids. Per germline, CDR1 SGHRS and CDR2 YFSETQ. The CDR3: CASSLGGTGVIARTDTQYF. The DNA for the CDR3 is TGCGCCAGCAGCTTGGGCGGGACAGGGGTGATTGCGCGCACAGATACGCAGTATTTT.

V gene TRBV3-1 (or the pseudogene TRBV3-2) combines with J gene TRBJ1-1; possibly TRBD1 for D (5 bases). With 0 bases removed from V and 7 bases from J, the gap between germline ends came to 12 bases. CDR1 and CDR2 from the germline V gene are LGHDT and YNNKEL (reference sequence). The CDR3 covers 14 residues. CDR3 protein: CASSQDEQGIEAFF. DNA for the CDR3: TGTGCCAGCAGCCAAGATGAGCAGGGAATTGAAGCTTTCTTT.

J is TRBJ2-7 and V is TRBV14; D unresolved. The CDR3 is 14 residues long. Germline V gives CDR1 SGHDN, CDR2 FVKESK. V gave up 2 bases and J gave up 1 base, with 9 bases separating them. The DNA for the CDR3 is TGTGCCAGCAGCCAAACGACGGGTTCCTACGAGCAGTACTTC. Amino acids: CASSQTTGSYEQYF.

The chain combines TRBV5-1 with TRBJ1-4; 10 nucleotides match TRBD1. J lost 7 bases, V lost 0 bases, and 9 bases had no gene match. CDR1 SGHRS and CDR2 YFSETQ come from the germline V gene. The CDR3 has 17 amino acids. CDR3 protein: CASSLGIRDRGVEKLFF. CDR3 bases: TGCGCCAGCAGCTTGGGGATCCGGGACAGGGGTGTTGAAAAACTGTTTTTT. The entire variable domain, with the rest obtained from reference TRBV5-1 and TRBJ1-4, is as follows: KAGVTQTPRYLIKTRGQQVTLSCSPISGHRSVSWYQQTPGQGLQFLFEYFSETQRNKGNFPGRFSGRQFSNSRSEMNVSTLELGDSALYLCASSLGIRDRGVEKLFFGSGTQLSVL.

The chain employs TRBV19 and TRBJ1-3; 7 positions agree with TRBD1. V shed 0 bases, J shed 0 bases, and the junction held 8 bases outside the gene matches. There are 18 residues in the CDR3. Germline-derived CDR1 and CDR2 are LNHDA and SQIVND (reference sequence). In DNA form, the CDR3 reads TGTGCCAGTAGTATAGACCCACGGACAGGCCGCTCTGGAAACACCATATATTTT. It codes for CASSIDPRTGRSGNTIYF.